This T cell receptor (beta chain) was captured in a study of CD8 T cells in ankylosing spondylitis (TCRdb year 2017). Context from the whole study: The study profiled T cell receptor beta repertoires in healthy donors and ankylosing spondylitis patients to find disease-linked TCR variants. Peripheral blood samples were taken, and synovial fluid was additionally collected from ankylosing spondylitis patients. The full study cohort comprised approximately 23 ankylosing spondylitis patients and 85 to 120 healthy donors.

This sample was sequenced with an Illumina HiSeq 2500. TCR beta libraries were prepared by quantitative 5'-RACE with molecular barcodes. The authors' analysis ran thus. A new computational method based on a probabilistic model of VDJ rearrangement was used to identify disease-linked TCR variants. TCRdb cleaned the public reads at Q25 with fastp, built clones with MiXCR and kept in-frame beta chains. Each entry merges the rows of one CDR3 protein and shows their most common DNA and genes. The V and J calls here are based on TCRdb, not the publication. The sample includes more than 300,000 distinct CDR3 sequences, with 8% observed a single time. The ten largest clones capture more than 12% of the sample. The CDR3 runs 14 amino acids, cysteine and phenylalanine included. CDR3 DNA only is kept here, 42 bases in frame from base 1. The V end loses 4 bases and the J end loses 2 bases, and a stretch of 12 bases separates them. From the germline V gene, CDR1 is SNHLY and CDR2 is FYNNEI.

Broader findings and caveats from the paper: Blood from ankylosing spondylitis patients appeared to be characterized by a TCR beta motif composed of eight highly homologous amino acid variants. The disease-linked clones had a CD8+ phenotype and were found at relatively low frequencies in peripheral blood. The disease-linked clones were reported to be significantly enriched in matched synovial fluid samples from ankylosing spondylitis patients. Some TCR beta motif variants had previously been reported in synovial fluid and blood of reactive arthritis patients, which suggested common disease-initiation mechanisms.

This clonotype has just a few counts. The target of this receptor is not known. No qualities accompany the bases; no much larger clone lies one base away. The chain was built from TRBV2 and TRBJ2-7; the D region possibly corresponds to TRBD2 (6 bases align). The sequenced sample was blood, either unsorted or a sorted T cell fraction (not recorded which). The receptor's source is a male donor with ankylosing spondylitis. The sequence in DNA is TGTGCCAGCAGTGTGCGGCGGGATCCCTACGAGCAGTACTTC. Protein translation: CASSVRRDPYEQYF.